Included here is one TCR beta chain sequence, with context. Its binding antigen is unknown. Per-base qualities were not stored, and no clone one base away is much larger. Inclusive of the bounding cysteine and phenylalanine, the CDR3 is 14 residues long. Just CDR3 DNA is preserved here, 42 bases in frame from base 1. The germline ends are 15 bases apart after V is trimmed by 5 bases and J by 8 bases. CDR1 and CDR2 are drawn from the germline V gene: MNHNS, SASEGT. Libraries were constructed by the immunoSEQ multiplex PCR assay. Concerning the study's data processing: A statistical classification framework was built to diagnose cytomegalovirus status from the catalog of TCR beta chain sequences. TCRdb carries this immuneACCESS record with in-frame sequences only. Its versions omit some clonotypes, under half of them owing to an unresolved V gene in the studies checked, with the rest unexplained. V, J and clone size derive from that table, while D and trimming were established from the DNA sequence. Counted in this sample were some 160,000 clones; about 88% of them appeared once. The ten largest account for 3% of the sample.

This record belongs to a study of cytomegalovirus exposure and HLA in healthy donors (dated by TCRdb to about 2017). For context, the study as a whole: According to a later analysis, the 110 or so validation repertoires were produced on the same platform as the roughly 600 repertoires of the first cohort. The study aimed to test whether cataloging public T cell receptors could reveal signatures of past pathogen exposure. Besides the first cohort of more than 650 subjects, a separate validation cohort made up of about 120 different subjects was used. High-throughput TCR immunosequencing, statistical association of individual TCRs with disease status, and machine learning were combined to predict cytomegalovirus infection status.

Results and caveats for the whole study, not just this receptor: In a later analysis, TCRs clustered in the first cohort were found to also tend to co-occur in the roughly 110 validation repertoires, with around 94% of cluster scores above 0. Cytomegalovirus status was reported to be diagnosed by the classifier with high specificity and sensitivity in both the original and validation cohorts. In vitro tests confirmed that a few of the cytomegalovirus-associated TCR beta chains recognize cytomegalovirus antigens. A later analysis lacked HLA typing for the validation cohort, so it scored co-occurrence in that cohort across all 130 or so repertoires. While some public TCRs were present in many individuals, most TCR sequences turned up only very rarely across donors. The authors suggested that the approach could potentially be extended to other disease states and immunological phenotypes. The study gave a list of 150 to 200 TCR beta chains associated with cytomegalovirus.

Separate from the approximately 700-subject first cohort, the validation cohort of roughly 110 subjects was the group to which the donors belonged. The receptor was derived from a man younger than 35 in good health and CMV-seronegative. The chain links TRBV6-1 with TRBJ2-2; the D gene identity is not certain. Sequences were obtained from PBMCs. CDR3 reads: CASSPRFRAGELFF. The nucleotide sequence reads TGTGCCAGCAGTCCGCGTTTTCGAGCGGGGGAGCTGTTTTTT.